The clone carrying this TCR beta chain was counted many times. The antigen is unknown. This specimen comes from a study of T cell repertoires in cytomegalovirus infection. Study information: Public TCR beta signatures provided an indication of both CMV infection and a matching HLA type.

Overall study findings and caveats: What dominated the ex vivo response were HLA-C-restricted CMV-specific TCR beta clonotypes. Of the TCR beta families, the public ones yielded a cumulative frequency that identified carriers of CMV plus the relevant HLA.

The length of the CDR3 is 16 residues. The V end was cut by 4 bases, the J end by 4 bases, with 17 bases between. Each CDR3 protein is one row after TCRdb ran MiXCR on the reads. The sample records around 530,000 distinct CDR3 sequences, 15% to 20% being singletons. The clonotype originates from a human donor in good health (CMV status not recorded). Some clones in this sample may be carry-over from other donors' samples. The J gene is TRBJ2-1, the V gene TRBV23-1; maybe TRBD2 (5 bases). TRBV23-1 is marked as an open reading frame, function uncertain. The sample taken for sequencing was CD8+ T cells from PBMCs. The CDR3 DNA is TGCGCCAGCAGTCCTCGGCTAGCAAACGGATACAATGAGCAGTTCTTC. Encoded protein: CASSPRLANGYNEQFF.